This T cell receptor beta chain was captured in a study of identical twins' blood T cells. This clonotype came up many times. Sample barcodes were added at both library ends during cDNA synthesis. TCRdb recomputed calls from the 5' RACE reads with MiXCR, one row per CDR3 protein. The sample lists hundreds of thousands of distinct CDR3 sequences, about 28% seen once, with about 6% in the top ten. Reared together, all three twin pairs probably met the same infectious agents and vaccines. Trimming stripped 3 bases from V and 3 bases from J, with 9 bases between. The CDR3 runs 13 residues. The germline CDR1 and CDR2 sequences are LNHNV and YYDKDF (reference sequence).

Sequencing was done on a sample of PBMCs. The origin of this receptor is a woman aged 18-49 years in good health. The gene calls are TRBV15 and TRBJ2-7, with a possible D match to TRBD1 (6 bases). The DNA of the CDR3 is TGTGCCACCAGCAGGGACAGTGACTACGAGCAGTACTTC. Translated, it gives CATSRDSDYEQYF. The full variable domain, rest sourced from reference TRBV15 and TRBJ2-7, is DAMVIQNPRYQVTQFGKPVTLSCSQTLNHNVMYWYQQKSSQAPKLLFHYYDKDFNNEADTPDNFQSRRPNTSFCFLDIRSPGLGDTAMYLCATSRDSDYEQYFGPGTRLTVT.